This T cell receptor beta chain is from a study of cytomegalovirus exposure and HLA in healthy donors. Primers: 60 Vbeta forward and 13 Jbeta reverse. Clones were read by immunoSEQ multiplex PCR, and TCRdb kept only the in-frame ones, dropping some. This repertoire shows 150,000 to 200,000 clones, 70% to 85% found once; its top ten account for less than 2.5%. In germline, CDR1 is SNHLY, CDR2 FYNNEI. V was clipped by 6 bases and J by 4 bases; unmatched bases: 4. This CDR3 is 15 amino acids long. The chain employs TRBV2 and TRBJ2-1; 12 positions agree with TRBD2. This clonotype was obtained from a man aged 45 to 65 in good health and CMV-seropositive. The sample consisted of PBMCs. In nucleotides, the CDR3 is TGTGCCAGCAGGGAGACTAGCGGGGGATACAATGAGCAGTTCTTC. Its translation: CASRETSGGYNEQFF.